The 16 T cell receptor beta chains reported below all come from one sample, sequenced in a study of blood T cell repertoires in COVID-19. Generated by immunoSEQ multiplex PCR, the TCRdb table keeps only in-frame clones and is missing some. The table lists some 240,000 clones, 89% of them singletons. The specimen was peripheral blood. The origin of the receptors is a middle-aged woman who had recovered from COVID-19.

This clone was picked up a small number of times. This sequence joins TRBV6-1 and TRBJ2-1, with 10 nucleotides matching TRBD2. Trimming cost V 1 base and J 7 bases; bases outside gene matches: 4. Germline values: CDR1 MNHNS, CDR2 SASEGT. This CDR3 has 15 residues. This chain's CDR3 is CASSEGLAGANEQFF. In DNA, the CDR3 is TGTGCCAGCAGTGAAGGGCTAGCGGGAGCAAATGAGCAGTTCTTC.

The CDR3 coding sequence is TGTGCCAGCGGCTTTTACGAGCAGTACTTC. Protein sequence: CASGFYEQYF. The chain recombines TRBV27 with TRBJ2-7, with D unresolved. Trimming removed 8 bases from V and 4 bases from J, with 6 bases in between. Germline V lookup: CDR1 MNHEY, CDR2 SMNVEV (reference sequence). The CDR3 spans 10 residues.

V and J are TRBV15 and TRBJ2-1, with TRBD2 matching 13 bases. Germline loops: CDR1 LNHNV, CDR2 YYDKDF (reference sequence). The V gene end was trimmed by 3 bases and the J gene end by 6 bases; junction bases not matched to a gene: 2. The CDR3 extends over 15 amino acids. This CDR3 reads CATSSTSGRANEQFF. The CDR3, as DNA: TGTGCCACCAGCAGTACTAGCGGGAGGGCCAATGAGCAGTTCTTC.

There are many counts of this clone. DNA for the CDR3: TGTGCCTGGAGCGGAGGGGCTAGGAGCAATGAGCAGTTCTTC. This sequence encodes CAWSGGARSNEQFF. V is TRBV30 and J is TRBJ2-1; perhaps TRBD2 as D (6 bases). This CDR3 spans 14 amino acids. Looked up from germline, CDR1 is GTSNPN and CDR2 is SVGIG (reference sequence). V gave up 3 bases and J gave up 6 bases, with 15 bases separating them.

This chain links TRBV5-4 with TRBJ2-5, with unresolved D. Germline V gene lookup returns CDR1 SGHNT and CDR2 YYREEE (reference sequence). V lost 4 bases to trimming and J lost 4 bases, with 14 bases between them. CDR3 length equals 14 residues. The CDR3 DNA reads TGTGCCAGCAGCGAGTCTTTGTCGGGAGAGACCCAGTACTTC. Its translation is CASSESLSGETQYF. Drawing the rest from reference TRBV5-4 and TRBJ2-5, the complete variable domain is ETGVTQSPTHLIKTRGQQVTLRCSSQSGHNTVSWYQQALGQGPQFIFQYYREEENGRGNFPPRFSGLQFPNYSSELNVNALELDDSALYLCASSESLSGETQYFGPGTRLLVL.

The rearrangement joins TRBV13 to TRBJ2-5; 12 bases match TRBD1. In germline, CDR1 is PRHDT, CDR2 FYEKMQ (reference sequence). The ends lost 6 bases at V and 4 bases at J; junction bases unmatched: 3. There are 14 residues in the CDR3. The CDR3 DNA sequence: TGTGCCAGCAGTGGGGACAGGGGGCGAGAGACCCAGTACTTC. It is translated as CASSGDRGRETQYF.

The chain carries TRBV18 and TRBJ2-1; 7 bases agree with TRBD2. V gave up 4 bases and J gave up 10 bases; unmatched junction bases: 13. This CDR3 spans 15 amino acids. Germline lookup yields CDR1 KGHSH and CDR2 LQKENI. CDR3 DNA: TGTGCCAGCTCACTCTCGGGACTAAGTGTAGGCGAGCAGTTCTTC. As protein: CASSLSGLSVGEQFF.

The chain links TRBV9 to TRBJ2-2; D is undetermined. CDR3 length equals 18 residues. V was clipped by 0 bases and J by 0 bases, with 15 bases between them. From germline, CDR1 is SGDLS and CDR2 YYNGEE. The CDR3 loop is CASSVDRSKMPNTGELFF. CDR3 sequence (DNA): TGTGCCAGCAGCGTAGATAGATCTAAAATGCCGAACACCGGGGAGCTGTTTTTT.

CDR3 in amino acids: CASRKTGDTGELFF. The CDR3, as DNA: TGTGCCAGCCGGAAGACAGGGGACACCGGGGAGCTGTTTTTT. This sequence joins TRBV25-1 and TRBJ2-2; 8 nucleotides agree with TRBD1. Germline V gene sequence: CDR1 MGHDK, CDR2 SYGVNS. This CDR3 has 14 amino acids. V dropped 8 bases and J dropped 3; count of bases not matched to a gene: 5. Full variable domain (missing parts from reference TRBV25-1 and TRBJ2-2): EADIYQTPRYLVIGTGKKITLECSQTMGHDKMYWYQQDPGMELHLIHYSYGVNSTEKGDLSSESTVSRIRTEHFPLTLESARPSHTSQYLCASRKTGDTGELFFGEGSRLTVL.

With respect to this clone: A read error may account for a junction end that differs from germline. The gene calls are TRBV20-1 and TRBJ1-1; D perhaps matches TRBD1 (6 bases). The CDR3 has 11 amino acids. Germline V gives CDR1 DFQATT, CDR2 SNEGSKA (reference sequence). The CDR3 sequence is CSVRRGIEAFF. The CDR3 nucleotides read TGCAGTGTTAGAAGGGGGATTGAAGCTTTCTTT.

This clone has only one observation. The chain links TRBV7-2 to TRBJ2-1, with 8 bases identical to TRBD2. The ends lost 1 base at V and 2 bases at J; junction bases unmatched: 4. Per germline, CDR1 SGHTA and CDR2 FQGNSA. There are 16 residues in the CDR3. CDR3 sequence (DNA): TGTGCCAGCAGCTTAGAATTAGCGGGACCCTACAATGAGCAGTTCTTC. Its protein is CASSLELAGPYNEQFF.

The chain uses TRBV2 and TRBJ2-7; a weak D match, TRBD2 (6 bases). Per germline, CDR1 SNHLY and CDR2 FYNNEI. This CDR3 spans 11 amino acids. V lost 8 bases and J lost 2, with 7 bases in between. The CDR3 nucleotides are TGTGCCAGCGGAGGGACCTACGAGCAGTACTTC. Translation gives CASGGTYEQYF.

This sequence joins TRBV9 and TRBJ2-1, with 10 bases matching TRBD2. Trimming at V came to 0 bases and at J to 8 bases, leaving 8 bases not matched to a gene. The germline CDR1 and CDR2 sequences are SGDLS and YYNGEE. The CDR3 extends over 16 amino acids. CDR3 in DNA: TGTGCCAGCAGCGTAGAAGCTAGCGGGAGATGGGATGAGCAGTTCTTC. The encoded protein is CASSVEASGRWDEQFF. Using reference TRBV9 and TRBJ2-1 for the parts outside the CDR3, the full variable domain is DSGVTQTPKHLITATGQRVTLRCSPRSGDLSVYWYQQSLDQGLQFLIQYYNGEERAKGNILERFSAQQFPDLHSELNLSSLELGDSALYFCASSVEASGRWDEQFFGPGTRLTVL.

The genes are TRBV6-4 and TRBJ1-1; D not resolved. This CDR3 is 13 amino acids long. V gave up 4 bases and J gave up 4 bases, with 10 bases separating them. Germline CDR1 and CDR2: MRHNA and SNTAGT. CDR3 sequence (DNA): TGTGCCAGCAGTGTGGGCTTTCGCACTGAAGCTTTCTTT. Translated, it gives CASSVGFRTEAFF.

The chain is built from TRBV7-2 and TRBJ2-5; TRBD2 matches 11 bases. CDR1 is SGHTA, CDR2 FQGNSA, per germline. The CDR3 loop spans 16 amino acids. After removal of 2 bases from V and 4 bases from J, the junction contained 6 bases not matched to a gene. This CDR3 reads CASSLIRLAGTETQYF. As DNA, the CDR3 is TGTGCCAGCAGCTTAATAAGACTAGCGGGAACAGAGACCCAGTACTTC.

The chain carries TRBV14 and TRBJ2-3; D is possibly TRBD2 (5 bases). The CDR3 consists of 16 residues. CDR1 is SGHDN and CDR2 is FVKESK in the germline V gene. Between the trimmed V and J ends, which lost 2 bases and 2 bases, there was a span of 14 bases. The CDR3 region is CASSQSGSWITDTQYF. For the CDR3, the DNA is TGTGCCAGCAGCCAATCGGGGTCTTGGATCACAGATACGCAGTATTTT.